These 17 T cell receptor beta chains originate from one sample sequenced in a study of persistence of HIV-infected CD4 T cells. No antigen has been assigned to these receptors. Cells were stimulated with CMV-infected fibroblast lysates at roughly 10 ug/mL. Sorted nonresponding memory CD4+ T cells were CD40L-negative, CD69-negative, CD45RO-high. Sequencing used immunoSEQ version 4 in survey mode. The repertoire was sequenced with immunoSEQ multiplex PCR; TCRdb's copy has only in-frame clones and lacks some. This sample has 25,000 to 35,000 clones, with 78% found just once. The specimen was CD4+ T cells sorted from PBMCs after roughly 19-hour stimulation, collected from a patient who received antiretroviral therapy. These receptors were collected from an adult woman with HIV who was CMV-seropositive.

The CDR3 protein is CASSTRTSGGGTQYF. CDR3 DNA: TGTGCCAGCAGCACCCGGACTAGCGGGGGGGGCACCCAGTACTTC. The chain has TRBV5-4 and TRBJ2-5, with 15 bases lining up with TRBD2. The V and J ends lost 4 bases and 8 bases, in that order; junction bases with no gene match: 6. Germline V gene lookup returns CDR1 SGHNT and CDR2 YYREEE (reference sequence). The CDR3 spans 15 residues.

Remarks on this clone: This CDR3 is also generated by other DNA sequences in the sample. The chain carries TRBV5-1 and TRBJ1-1; the D gene is possibly TRBD1 (5 bases). Per germline, CDR1 SGHRS and CDR2 YFSETQ. Trimming pared 1 base from V and 2 bases from J, leaving 6 bases between. This CDR3 contains 13 residues. The CDR3 DNA follows: TGCGCCAGCAGCTTGACAGGAAACACTGAAGCTTTCTTT. Protein product: CASSLTGNTEAFF.

This chain joins TRBV7-8 and TRBJ1-5; unclear D gene. This CDR3 contains 15 residues. Trimming removed 1 base from V and 1 base from J, with 8 bases in between. The germline CDR1 and CDR2 sequences are SGHVS and FQNEAQ. DNA for the CDR3: TGTGCCAGCAGCTTAGGTGGTAGAAGCAATCAGCCCCAGCATTTT. This codes for CASSLGGRSNQPQHF.

The V call is TRBV7-9, the J call TRBJ1-2, with TRBD1 matching over 12 bases. V gave up 4 bases and J gave up 8 bases; unmatched junction bases: 8. The CDR3 covers 15 residues. CDR1 SEHNR and CDR2 FQNEAQ come from the germline V gene (reference sequence). CDR3 bases: TGTGCCAGCAGCTCCGGGACAGGGGGCGCGTTGGGCTACACCTTC. Its translation is CASSSGTGGALGYTF. The full variable domain, with the rest looked up from reference TRBV7-9 and TRBJ1-2, is DTGVSQNPRHKITKRGQNVTFRCDPISEHNRLYWYRQTLGQGPEFLTYFQNEAQLEKSRLLSDRFSAERPKGSFSTLEIQRTEQGDSAMYLCASSSGTGGALGYTFGSGTRLTVV.

This chain links TRBV5-1 with TRBJ1-1; 7 positions match TRBD1. CDR3 size: 14 residues. The ends lost 0 bases at V and 4 bases at J; junction bases unmatched: 3. Germline CDR1 is SGHRS and CDR2 is YFSETQ. DNA of the CDR3: TGCGCCAGCAGCTTGGGACAGGGAAGCACTGAAGCTTTCTTT. Encoded protein: CASSLGQGSTEAFF.

This sequence joins TRBV5-8 and TRBJ2-6; 7 nucleotides line up with TRBD1. CDR1 is SGHTS, CDR2 YDEGEE, per germline. The V and J ends lost 4 bases and 4 bases, in that order; junction bases with no gene match: 5. This CDR3 is built from 15 residues. The CDR3 loop is CASSPTGSGANVLTF. The CDR3 DNA reads as TGTGCCAGCAGCCCGACAGGGTCCGGGGCCAACGTCCTGACTTTC.

This clone was recorded a few times. The chain is built from TRBV28 and TRBJ1-5; D unresolved. The CDR3 is made up of 11 amino acids. V was shortened by 7 bases and J by 0 bases, with 1 base between the two germline ends. CDR1 is MDHEN and CDR2 is SYDVKM in the germline V gene. CDR3 region: CASNSNQPQHF. The CDR3 DNA reads TGTGCCAGCAATAGCAATCAGCCCCAGCATTTT.

The rearrangement uses TRBV6-5 and TRBJ1-4, with D tentatively TRBD1 (5 bases). With 0 bases removed from V and 6 bases from J, the gap between germline ends came to 8 bases. The CDR3 length is 14 residues. Germline V gene sequence: CDR1 MNHEY, CDR2 SVGAGI. The CDR3 spells CASSYSRGDEKLFF. CDR3 bases: TGTGCCAGCAGTTACTCCCGAGGGGATGAAAAACTGTTTTTT.

This clone was seen a few times. This chain's CDR3 is CAISETSFDTQYF. The CDR3 DNA reads TGTGCCATCAGTGAGACTAGTTTTGATACGCAGTATTTT. V and J are TRBV10-3 and TRBJ2-3, with a tentative D call TRBD2 (5 bases). The ends were cut back, 2 bases at V and 6 bases at J, with 9 bases in the middle. The CDR3 runs 13 residues. Germline V gene lookup returns CDR1 ENHRY and CDR2 SYGVKD.

This clone has more than one count but fewer than ten. V gene TRBV5-1 combines with J gene TRBJ2-4, with D perhaps matching TRBD2 (6 bases). The germline gives CDR1 SGHRS, CDR2 YFSETQ. The ends were cut back, 0 bases at V and 6 bases at J, with 10 bases in the middle. The CDR3 runs to 14 residues. In nucleotides, the CDR3 is TGCGCCAGCAGCTTGGGCGGGACTTCAAACATTCAGTACTTC. It encodes CASSLGGTSNIQYF.

This clone was observed a few times. The V call is TRBV27, the J call TRBJ1-5; tentatively, D is TRBD1 (6 bases). The CDR3 has 14 residues. Germline lookup yields CDR1 MNHEY and CDR2 SMNVEV (reference sequence). Between the trimmed V and J ends, which lost 3 bases and 4 bases, there was a span of 10 bases. The CDR3 DNA reads TGTGCCAGCAGTTTCCAGGGGCAGAATCAGCCCCAGCATTTT. Its protein is CASSFQGQNQPQHF.

The genes are TRBV28 and TRBJ1-1; the D is unclear. V lost 6 bases, J lost 4 bases, and 12 bases lay in between. CDR3 length: 13 residues. The germline CDR1 and CDR2 sequences are MDHEN and SYDVKM. CDR3 sequence: CASSYGRGTEAFF. The CDR3 nucleotides are TGTGCCAGCAGCTATGGACGGGGCACTGAAGCTTTCTTT.

V usage is TRBV5-1 and J usage is TRBJ2-7; D is perhaps TRBD1 (5 bases). Germline CDR1 is SGHRS and CDR2 is YFSETQ. The V end was cut by 2 bases, the J end by 7 bases, with 13 bases between. The CDR3 length is 13 residues. The CDR3 is CASSLGRAGEQYF. In nucleotides, the CDR3 is TGCGCCAGCAGCTTAGGACGGGCAGGGGAGCAGTACTTC.

In this sample, this clone turned up once. The chain uses TRBV30 and TRBJ1-5; possibly TRBD1 for D (5 bases). Per the germline V gene, CDR1 is GTSNPN and CDR2 is SVGIG (reference sequence). The CDR3 is 14 residues long. With 2 bases removed from V and 7 bases from J, the gap between germline ends came to 15 bases. The CDR3 protein is CAWSPGGIGQPQHF. The CDR3 DNA sequence: TGTGCCTGGAGTCCGGGGGGAATCGGACAGCCCCAGCATTTT.

The rearrangement joins TRBV5-1 to TRBJ2-3; D is undetermined. The CDR3 totals 12 residues. Trimming pared 0 bases from V and 4 bases from J, leaving 3 bases between. Per the germline V gene, CDR1 is SGHRS and CDR2 is YFSETQ. The CDR3 region has the DNA TGCGCCAGCAGCTTGGTTTCAGATACGCAGTATTTT. Protein product: CASSLVSDTQYF.

Here the CDR3 DNA reads TGCGCCAGCAGCCTTAGAGACCCGACCGGGGAGCTGTTTTTT. This gives the protein CASSLRDPTGELFF. The chain links TRBV4-1 to TRBJ2-2; D remains ambiguous. The germline gives CDR1 MGHRA, CDR2 YSYEKL. The CDR3 extends over 14 amino acids. V lost 4 bases and J lost 5, with 11 bases in between.

V gene TRBV2 combines with J gene TRBJ2-3; TRBD2 aligns across 8 bases. CDR3 size: 14 residues. Germline CDR1 is SNHLY and CDR2 is FYNNEI. The ends lost 7 bases at V and 3 bases at J; junction bases unmatched: 6. CDR3 sequence: CASIGGVSTDTQYF. The CDR3 nucleotides are TGTGCCAGCATCGGGGGGGTTAGTACAGATACGCAGTATTTT.